A selection of T cell receptor beta chains follows, all from one sample in a study of T cells in Graves' hyperthyroidism and ophthalmopathy. MiXCR was run by TCRdb on the multiplex PCR reads, yielding one entry per CDR3 protein. The sample lists roughly 600,000 distinct CDR3 sequences, more than 14% occurring once. The source material was blood. All receptors come from a woman between 50 and 59 years old with Graves' ophthalmopathy. Both conserved end residues are part of each CDR3. D genes are given only for firm matches. Size values are once, few and many counts, or a class for expanded clones, and some rows have none.

j_call d_call v_call clone_size cdr3_aa cdr3_nt
TRBJ2-7 - TRBV6-2/TRBV6-3 many CASRGPLYEQYF TGTGCCAGCAGGGGCCCCCTCTACGAGCAGTACTTC
TRBJ2-5 - TRBV6-5 few CASSYSGGAGETQYF TGTGCCAGCAGTTACTCGGGGGGGGCCGGGGAGACCCAGTACTTC
TRBJ1-3 - TRBV11-3 many CASSESAAVMAGNTIYF TGTGCCAGCAGCGAATCCGCGGCGGTGATGGCCGGAAACACCATATATTTT
TRBJ2-5 - TRBV7-9 many CASSPGRQGGNF TGTGCCAGCAGCCCTGGGAGGCAGGGCGGGAACTTC
TRBJ2-6 TRBD2 TRBV7-9 few CASSPPLAGDSGANVLTF TGTGCCAGCAGCCCCCCACTAGCGGGAGATTCTGGGGCCAACGTCCTGACTTTC
TRBJ1-1 - TRBV5-1 - CASSPAGSLEAFF TGCGCCAGCAGCCCCGCGGGTTCGCTTGAAGCTTTCTTT
TRBJ2-1 - TRBV12-3/TRBV12-4 - CASSLHLGENNEQFF TGTGCCAGCAGTTTACATTTGGGGGAAAACAATGAGCAGTTCTTC
TRBJ2-3 - TRBV10-3 - CAIGEQGTDTQYF TGTGCCATCGGTGAGCAGGGCACGGATACGCAGTATTTT
TRBJ2-1 TRBD2 TRBV5-1 many CASSLLGGSNNEQFF TGCGCCAGCAGCTTGCTCGGCGGGAGCAACAATGAGCAGTTCTTC
TRBJ1-2 - TRBV27 - CASSLHRALNYGYTF TGTGCCAGCAGTTTACACAGGGCACTCAACTATGGCTACACCTTC
TRBJ1-5 - TRBV27 many CASRSTVNQPQHF TGTGCCAGCAGATCAACAGTTAATCAGCCCCAGCATTTT
TRBJ1-2 TRBD1 TRBV11-2 many CASSAPDRPYGYTF TGTGCCAGCAGCGCGCCGGACAGGCCCTATGGCTACACCTTC
TRBJ1-5 - TRBV12-3/TRBV12-4 - CASRYRLSNQPQHF TGTGCCAGCAGGTACAGACTTAGCAATCAGCCCCAGCATTTT
TRBJ2-1 TRBD2 TRBV7-9 many CASSLVGGRANEQFF TGTGCCAGCAGCTTAGTTGGCGGGAGGGCCAATGAGCAGTTCTTC
TRBJ2-1 TRBD2 TRBV29-1 many CSVMTSGANRNEQFF TGCAGCGTCATGACTAGCGGGGCAAACCGGAATGAGCAGTTCTTC
TRBJ1-3 TRBD1 TRBV12-3/TRBV12-4 few CASSLPGQGNGNTIYF TGTGCCAGCAGTTTACCCGGACAGGGCAATGGAAACACCATATATTTT
TRBJ2-1 - TRBV20-1 - CSGDSPQKHDEQFF TGCAGTGGAGACAGTCCCCAAAAACACGATGAGCAGTTCTTC
TRBJ2-6 TRBD1 TRBV24-1 few CATSDPGQGDSGANVLTF TGTGCCACCAGTGATCCGGGACAGGGGGACTCTGGGGCCAACGTCCTGACTTTC
TRBJ1-6 - TRBV7-8 - CASSLAVRPSSYNSPLHF TGTGCCAGCAGCTTAGCGGTCAGGCCGAGCTCCTATAATTCACCCCTCCACTTT
TRBJ1-1 TRBD1 TRBV9 - CASSRGQGDTEAFF TGTGCCAGCAGCAGGGGACAGGGGGACACTGAAGCTTTCTTT
TRBJ2-7 - TRBV7-6 many CASSLGYSSYEQYF TGTGCCAGCAGCTTAGGCTACAGCTCCTACGAGCAGTACTTC
TRBJ2-7 - TRBV20-1 many CSAFGDSGYEQYF TGCAGTGCGTTCGGTGATTCGGGATACGAGCAGTACTTC
TRBJ2-5 TRBD1 TRBV7-8 many CASSQTGTVLKETQYF TGTGCCAGCAGCCAAACCGGGACAGTCCTCAAGGAGACCCAGTACTTC
TRBJ2-7 - TRBV10-3 many CAISETGRYRNDEQYF TGTGCCATCAGTGAGACGGGCAGGTACCGTAATGACGAGCAGTACTTC
TRBJ1-5 TRBD1 TRBV28 few CASRVTQGASGQPQHF TGTGCCAGCAGGGTAACACAGGGGGCGTCGGGTCAGCCCCAGCATTTT
TRBJ2-1 TRBD1 TRBV24-1 few CATSGDRAGGRQFF TGTGCCACCAGTGGGGACAGGGCCGGAGGGAGGCAGTTCTTC